This T cell receptor (beta chain) was captured by sequencing in a study of response to subunit inactivated influenza vaccine. Remarks on this clonotype: What it binds is unknown.

V was pared by 4 bases and J by 4 bases, with 3 bases of the junction left unmatched. Germline V CDR1 and CDR2: SGHDT, YYEEEE. The CDR3 loop spans 13 amino acids. TCRdb called the RT-PCR reads again in MiXCR, with one record for every CDR3 protein. The table shows over 800,000 distinct CDR3 sequences, with about 20% occurring only once. Findings and limits, study-wide: Few additional T cells are recruited per seasonal influenza vaccination, authors suggested.

Here the sequenced sample was PBMCs from blood, taken roughly 5 days after vaccination. This sequence joins TRBV5-6 and TRBJ2-7, with 9 positions matching TRBD1. The sequence was collected from a man aged 50 to 60 who received an inactivated influenza vaccine. The CDR3 sequence is CASSEDRGYEQYF. The CDR3 DNA follows: TGTGCCAGCAGCGAGGACAGGGGATACGAGCAGTACTTC.